Shown below are 13 T cell receptor beta chains from a single sample sequenced in a study of cytotoxic CD8 clonotypes in ibrutinib-treated CLL. This table comes from immunoSEQ multiplex PCR, and its TCRdb copy is limited to in-frame clones, with some not included. The table shows 160,000 or so clones, with roughly four fifths occurring only once. This specimen consisted of PBMCs, obtained after 24 months of ibrutinib treatment. Receptor source: a human donor with chronic lymphocytic leukemia.

In this sample, this clone turned up a few times. DNA for the CDR3: TGTGCCAGCAGCTACATAGGGGGCGCAGGTGAAAAACTGTTTTTT. Translating it yields CASSYIGGAGEKLFF. This chain links TRBV5-4 with TRBJ1-4, with 7 bases identical to TRBD1. The junction had 9 bases not matched to a gene; V was cut back by 3 bases and J by 7 bases. CDR1 is SGHNT, CDR2 YYREEE, per germline (reference sequence). CDR3 length: 15 residues.

The V and J genes are TRBV4-2 and TRBJ1-1, with D unclear. The V end lost 5 bases, the J end lost 1 base, and 11 bases lay between the germline ends. The germline V gene has CDR1 LGHNA and CDR2 YNFKEQ. This CDR3 has 14 amino acids. CDR3 bases: TGTGCCAGCAGCTTGGGTCAGGCGAACACTGAAGCTTTCTTT. It yields the protein CASSLGQANTEAFF.

This clone was seen once. The rearrangement joins TRBV7-3 to TRBJ1-2; D perhaps matches TRBD1 (6 bases). This CDR3 spans 15 amino acids. CDR1 SGHTA and CDR2 FQGTGA come from the germline V gene. V was trimmed by 2 bases and J by 5 bases, leaving 15 bases between them. The CDR3 region is CASSLVPGDGYGYTF. In DNA form, the CDR3 reads TGTGCCAGCAGCTTAGTGCCAGGGGATGGGTATGGCTACACCTTC.

The chain combines TRBV9 with TRBJ2-1, with D perhaps matching TRBD1 or TRBD2 (5 bases each). Germline V gene data show CDR1 as SGDLS and CDR2 as YYNGEE. The V and J ends lost 0 bases and 0 bases respectively, with 13 bases between them. The CDR3 has 17 amino acids. The CDR3 reads CASSVGGRTSSYNEQFF. In DNA, the CDR3 is TGTGCCAGCAGCGTAGGGGGACGAACCAGCTCCTACAATGAGCAGTTCTTC.

V gene TRBV15 combines with J gene TRBJ1-1; unclear D gene. The CDR3 has 13 residues. Trimming took off 1 base at V and 10 bases at J, with 13 bases between the two ends. Looked up from germline, CDR1 is LNHNV and CDR2 is YYDKDF (reference sequence). CDR3 protein: CATSRGTYGVAFF. DNA for the CDR3: TGTGCCACCAGCAGAGGTACATATGGGGTAGCTTTCTTT.

The rearrangement links TRBV5-4 to TRBJ1-1, with D unclear. Germline V lookup: CDR1 SGHNT, CDR2 YYREEE (reference sequence). Trimming took off 2 bases at V and 0 bases at J, with 5 bases between the two ends. CDR3 length: 13 amino acids. The CDR3, as DNA: TGTGCCAGCAGCTTAACACTGAACACTGAAGCTTTCTTT. Residues: CASSLTLNTEAFF.

J is TRBJ1-2 and V is TRBV5-6, with 7 bases fitting TRBD1. Germline CDR1 is SGHDT and CDR2 is YYEEEE. V lost 3 bases and J lost 8; bases outside the gene matches: 4. The CDR3 runs to 12 residues. The CDR3 coding sequence is TGTGCCAGCAGCTGGGGACAGCGCGGCTACACCTTC. This encodes CASSWGQRGYTF.

This clone appeared once. Other DNA sequences of this sample code for an identical CDR3. The chain is built from TRBV5-6 and TRBJ1-5; D remains ambiguous. CDR1 is SGHDT, CDR2 YYEEEE, per germline. The V and J ends lost 4 bases and 2 bases respectively, with 7 bases between them. This CDR3 is 13 amino acids long. CDR3 loop: CASSPGRNQPQHF. The CDR3 DNA follows: TGTGCCAGCAGCCCCGGACGCAATCAGCCCCAGCATTTT. Full variable domain (rest looked up from reference TRBV5-6 and TRBJ1-5): DAGVTQSPTHLIKTRGQQVTLRCSPKSGHDTVSWYQQALGQGPQFIFQYYEEEERQRGNFPDRFSGHQFPNYSSELNVNALLLGDSALYLCASSPGRNQPQHFGDGTRLSIL.

The rearrangement uses TRBV19 and TRBJ1-6, with TRBD1 matching 12 bases. The CDR3 is 15 amino acids. Germline V gene sequence: CDR1 LNHDA, CDR2 SQIVND (reference sequence). Unmatched junction bases numbered 5, after V lost 5 bases and J lost 9 bases. This CDR3 is CASSAAGQGASPLHF. The CDR3 DNA sequence: TGTGCCAGTAGTGCCGCGGGACAGGGGGCTTCACCCCTCCACTTT.

The rearrangement joins TRBV19 to TRBJ2-7; D is perhaps TRBD2 (5 bases). CDR1 and CDR2 (germline): LNHDA, SQIVND (reference sequence). V dropped 4 bases and J dropped 5 bases, with 18 bases sitting between them. The CDR3 loop spans 15 amino acids. Here the CDR3 reads CASSKGDVGVNEQYF. For the CDR3, the DNA is TGTGCCAGTAGTAAAGGCGACGTCGGGGTCAACGAGCAGTACTTC.

DNA of the CDR3: TGTGCCAGCTCACAACAGGGGACGGGCACCTACGAGCAGTACTTC. Protein: CASSQQGTGTYEQYF. The chain joins TRBV18 to TRBJ2-7; 7 nucleotides match TRBD1. Losses at the gene ends were 4 bases for V and 2 bases for J; bases not matched to a gene: 8. Germline CDR1 and CDR2: KGHSH and LQKENI. CDR3 size: 15 residues.

CDR3 amino acids: CSVRHDSYTGELFF. In DNA, the CDR3 is TGCAGCGTTCGACATGACTCCTACACCGGGGAGCTGTTTTTT. The rearrangement links TRBV29-1 to TRBJ2-2; D is unclear. The CDR3 contains 14 residues. The germline CDR1 and CDR2 sequences are SQVTM and ANQGSEA. V was pared by 5 bases and J by 3 bases, with 13 bases between.

The chain carries TRBV21-1 and TRBJ1-1; the table's TRBD1 call for D was not verified on the DNA. TRBV21-1 is termed a pseudogene. The CDR3 covers 16 residues. The CDR3 loop reads CASSNQRTGLNTEAFF. The CDR3, as DNA: TGTGCCAGCAGCAACCAAAGGACAGGACTCAACACTGAAGCTTTCTTT.